This TCR beta chain comes out of a study of OX40 agonist ivuxolimab in advanced cancers. Study details: Ivuxolimab, an agonistic anti-OX40 (CD134) antibody, was given to patients.

Regarding this clone: The antigen remains unidentified.

Points from the study as a whole: Relative to CD4+, CD8+ T cells held more expanded clones on average. The investigators did not determine what antigen specificity the expanded peripheral T cells had. In the 0.1-3.0 mg/kg groups, partial responders showed among the lowest expansion.

The CDR3 covers 15 residues. Looked up from germline, CDR1 is SGHAT and CDR2 is FQNNGV. Trimming cost V 1 base and J 0 bases, with 10 bases left between them. Using immunoSEQ multiplex PCR, the repertoire was profiled, and TCRdb retains in-frame clones only, with some absent. Of tens of thousands of clones in the sample, 80% are singletons; the top ten hold over 9.5%. The specimen was CD4+ or CD8+ T cells sorted from blood, collected in a trial of the OX40 agonist ivuxolimab. The receptor comes from an adult with an advanced solid tumor such as melanoma, head and neck, liver or kidney cancer. The rearrangement joins TRBV11-2 to TRBJ2-7; D is uncertain. In nucleotides, the CDR3 is TGTGCCAGCAGCTTAGGTCCTAGAAGCTCCTACGAGCAGTACTTC. Encoded protein: CASSLGPRSSYEQYF. Full variable domain (remainder filled in from reference TRBV11-2 and TRBJ2-7): EAGVAQSPRYKIIEKRQSVAFWCNPISGHATLYWYQQILGQGPKLLIQFQNNGVVDDSQLPKDRFSAERLKGVDSTLKIQPAKLEDSAVYLCASSLGPRSSYEQYFGPGTRLTVT.